Listed here are 25 T cell receptor beta chains from one sample, sequenced in a study of T-cell reconstitution after alpha-beta-depleted transplantation in children. The TCRbeta library incorporated unique molecular identifiers. TCRdb reanalysed the PCR reads using MiXCR and keeps one entry per CDR3 protein. The sample includes approximately 800,000 distinct CDR3 sequences, roughly 15% of them seen just once. The specimen was PBMCs, mostly from graft donor cells, collected 360 days after TCRalphabeta/CD19-depleted stem cell transplant. Every receptor here comes from a male patient aged 5 to 17 who had a stem cell transplant for acute lymphoblastic leukemia, so the T cells may come from the graft donor.

The CDR3 reads CSARDRVRSYEQYF. The CDR3 bases are TGCAGTGCTAGAGACAGGGTGAGATCCTACGAGCAGTACTTC. V gene TRBV20-1 combines with J gene TRBJ2-7, with D tentatively TRBD1 (5 bases). The CDR3 length is 14 residues. Per the germline V gene, CDR1 is DFQATT and CDR2 is SNEGSKA (reference sequence). Trimming pared 0 bases from V and 1 base from J, leaving 10 bases between.

This clonotype was found a few times. This chain connects TRBV7-9 to TRBJ1-2; a possible D gene is TRBD1 (6 bases). Trimming cost V 1 base and J 5 bases, with 17 bases left between them. This CDR3 is 16 amino acids long. The V gene's germline CDR1 is SEHNR and CDR2 FQNEAQ (reference sequence). CDR3 in DNA: TGTGCCAGCAGCTTAGAAGGTGTCAGGGGACGGTATGGCTACACCTTC. Its protein is CASSLEGVRGRYGYTF.

The table lists this clonotype with a few counts. The V and J genes are TRBV16 and TRBJ2-3, with 12 positions matching TRBD2. Trimming at V came to 4 bases and at J to 5 bases, leaving 7 bases not matched to a gene. The length of the CDR3 is 16 residues. Germline CDR1 KGHSY, CDR2 FQNENV. The CDR3 coding sequence is TGTGCCAGCAGCCCCGGACTAGCGGGAATAAAAGATACGCAGTATTTT. Residues: CASSPGLAGIKDTQYF.

The genes are TRBV7-9 and TRBJ2-5; D gene ambiguous. With 7 bases removed from V and 2 bases from J, the gap between germline ends came to 11 bases. Germline V gene sequence: CDR1 SEHNR, CDR2 FQNEAQ (reference sequence). CDR3 length: 13 amino acids. Here the CDR3 DNA reads TGTGCCAGCAACCCACGGAATCAAGAGACCCAGTACTTC. Translation: CASNPRNQETQYF.

This clonotype was counted between two and nine times. The genes are TRBV4-1 and TRBJ2-6, with TRBD2 as a possible D gene (6 bases). Trimming took 0 bases from V and 2 from J, leaving 8 bases between them. Germline loops: CDR1 MGHRA, CDR2 YSYEKL. This CDR3 contains 16 residues. The CDR3 reads CASSQEAGAGANVLTF. The CDR3 nucleotides are TGCGCCAGCAGCCAAGAAGCGGGCGCTGGGGCCAACGTCCTGACTTTC.

The rearrangement joins TRBV29-1 to TRBJ2-7; 8 bases match TRBD1. This CDR3 is 14 amino acids long. The V gene's germline CDR1 is SQVTM and CDR2 ANQGSEA. Trimming took 6 bases from V and 1 from J; bases not matched to a gene: 8. CDR3 amino acids: CSVETGGPSYEQYF. The DNA for the CDR3 is TGCAGCGTGGAAACAGGGGGACCTTCCTACGAGCAGTACTTC.

The chain links TRBV2 to TRBJ1-1, with 8 bases aligning to TRBD1. Looked up from germline, CDR1 is SNHLY and CDR2 is FYNNEI. The CDR3 runs to 14 residues. The V gene end was trimmed by 6 bases and the J gene end by 4 bases; junction bases not matched to a gene: 7. The CDR3, as DNA: TGTGCCAGCAGATTACAGGGGGGGAGCACTGAAGCTTTCTTT. Translated, it gives CASRLQGGSTEAFF.

J is TRBJ2-7 and V is TRBV27, with D possibly being TRBD1 (5 bases). There are 13 residues in the CDR3. Trimming shortened V by 6 bases and J by 1 base, and 10 bases separated the two germline ends. Germline V gene lookup returns CDR1 MNHEY and CDR2 SMNVEV (reference sequence). CDR3 nucleotide sequence: TGTGCCAGCAGCCGACAGATTTCCTACGAGCAGTACTTC. It is translated as CASSRQISYEQYF.

The chain's CDR3 is CASSLAAGLDNEQFF. In DNA form, the CDR3 reads TGTGCCAGCAGCTTAGCCGCTGGACTTGACAATGAGCAGTTCTTC. The chain links TRBV7-2 to TRBJ2-1; possibly TRBD2 for D (5 bases). This CDR3 contains 15 residues. CDR1 and CDR2 (germline): SGHTA, FQGNSA. Trimming stripped 0 bases from V and 5 bases from J, with 11 bases between. Full variable domain (missing parts from reference TRBV7-2 and TRBJ2-1): GAGVSQSPSNKVTEKGKDVELRCDPISGHTALYWYRQSLGQGLEFLIYFQGNSAPDKSGLPSDRFSAERTGGSVSTLTIQRTQQEDSAVYLCASSLAAGLDNEQFFGPGTRLTVL.

The rearrangement links TRBV9 to TRBJ2-7, with D perhaps TRBD2 (5 bases). This CDR3 has 15 residues. Per germline, CDR1 SGDLS and CDR2 YYNGEE. V lost 4 bases and J 0 bases, leaving 14 bases between the germline ends. The CDR3 spells CASSRTRVSSYEQYF. The CDR3 coding sequence is TGTGCCAGCAGCCGCACGAGGGTCTCCTCCTACGAGCAGTACTTC.

The chain has TRBV7-2 and TRBJ1-2; a weak D match, TRBD1 (6 bases). The V end was cut by 5 bases, the J end by 6 bases, with 10 bases between. This CDR3 has 12 amino acids. The germline V gene encodes CDR1 SGHTA and CDR2 FQGNSA. The CDR3 sequence: CASSPYRDGYTF. The CDR3 DNA reads TGTGCCAGCAGCCCATACAGGGATGGCTACACCTTC.

A single count supports this clonotype. The chain is built from TRBV7-8 and TRBJ2-1; 9 bases fit TRBD2. Trimming at V came to 0 bases and at J to 8 bases, leaving 8 bases not matched to a gene. This CDR3 has 16 amino acids. Germline values: CDR1 SGHVS, CDR2 FQNEAQ. CDR3 region: CASSLALAGSPDEQFF. The CDR3 DNA is TGTGCCAGCAGCTTAGCGCTAGCGGGATCCCCCGATGAGCAGTTCTTC.

The chain combines TRBV5-1 with TRBJ2-7; D gene ambiguous. CDR1 and CDR2 from the germline V gene are SGHRS and YFSETQ. V was pared by 4 bases and J by 1 base, with 9 bases between. This CDR3 contains 13 residues. CDR3 in amino acids: CASSGEMSYEQYF. CDR3 DNA: TGCGCCAGCAGCGGGGAAATGTCCTACGAGCAGTACTTC.

In this sample, this clonotype turned up a few times. V usage is TRBV19 and J usage is TRBJ2-3, with 9 nucleotides matching TRBD2. After removal of 2 bases from V and 7 bases from J, the junction contained 7 bases not matched to a gene. Germline V gene data show CDR1 as LNHDA and CDR2 as SQIVND (reference sequence). This CDR3 has 15 residues. CDR3 loop: CASSILAGIGNTQYF. For the CDR3, the DNA is TGTGCCAGTAGTATACTAGCGGGGATCGGGAATACGCAGTATTTT.

The chain uses TRBV9 and TRBJ2-2, with D uncertain. In germline, CDR1 is SGDLS, CDR2 YYNGEE. Trimming stripped 2 bases from V and 5 bases from J, with 4 bases between. The length of the CDR3 is 12 residues. CDR3 coding DNA: TGTGCCAGCAGCGTTACTACCGGGGAGCTGTTTTTT. Encoded protein: CASSVTTGELFF.

To note about this clonotype: The junction departs from the called germline gene at one end, perhaps through a read error. The V gene is TRBV5-5, the J gene TRBJ2-1; D may be TRBD1 or TRBD2 (5 bases each). The V gene's germline CDR1 is SGHKS and CDR2 YYEKEE (reference sequence). The CDR3 consists of 16 residues. CDR3 in DNA: TGTGCCAGCAGCTTGGGTTTAGGGACCTCCAACAATGAGCAGTTCTTC. Protein product: CASSLGLGTSNNEQFF.

The chain couples TRBV29-1 to TRBJ2-2, with 9 bases aligning to TRBD2. This CDR3 region has 16 residues. The germline CDR1 and CDR2 sequences are SQVTM and ANQGSEA. The V and J ends lost 4 bases and 3 bases, in that order; junction bases with no gene match: 9. The CDR3 bases are TGCAGCGTTGGGGCTAGCGGGATGGTCGACACCGGGGAGCTGTTTTTT. It is translated as CSVGASGMVDTGELFF.

This chain uses TRBV4-2 with TRBJ2-1; 8 bases are shared with TRBD2. CDR3 length: 15 residues. Trimming took 7 bases from V and 0 from J; bases not matched to a gene: 5. Germline CDR1 is LGHNA and CDR2 is YNFKEQ. The CDR3, as DNA: TGTGCCAGCAAACTAGCGGACAGCTCCTACAATGAGCAGTTCTTC. Translating gives CASKLADSSYNEQFF.

The chain is built from TRBV10-2 and TRBJ2-7, with D perhaps assigned TRBD1 or TRBD2 (6 bases each). The CDR3 is 16 residues long. V was pared by 6 bases and J by 1 base, with 19 bases between. CDR1 is WSHSY and CDR2 is SAAADI in the germline V gene. CDR3: CASRSGASHHSYEQYF. The DNA for the CDR3 is TGCGCCAGCAGATCGGGGGCCAGCCACCATTCCTACGAGCAGTACTTC.

This clonotype occurred a few times. CDR3 coding DNA: TGCGCCAGCAGCTTCCTACCGGGACTAGCGGGAGGAGCGAATGAGCAGTTCTTC. Translated: CASSFLPGLAGGANEQFF. This chain connects TRBV5-1 to TRBJ2-1, with TRBD2 matching over 15 bases. The CDR3 is 18 amino acids. J lost 7 bases, V lost 2 bases, and 10 bases had no gene match. Germline CDR1 reads SGHRS; CDR2 reads YFSETQ.

This clonotype was observed a few times. In nucleotides, the CDR3 is TGTGCCAGCAGTTTAATTGGGAAAGCCGGCAATGAGCAGTTCTTC. The encoded protein is CASSLIGKAGNEQFF. The chain couples TRBV27 to TRBJ2-1, with no clear D. The V gene lost 2 bases and the J gene lost 6 bases, with 14 bases spanning the gap. CDR1 MNHEY and CDR2 SMNVEV come from the germline V gene (reference sequence). CDR3 length: 15 amino acids.

The rearrangement links TRBV11-2 to TRBJ2-3; no firm D call. The CDR3 is 16 amino acids. Germline V CDR1 and CDR2: SGHAT, FQNNGV. The V and J ends lost 1 base and 8 bases respectively, with 19 bases between them. In DNA, the CDR3 is TGTGCCAGCAGCTTAGCTAAGTTTTGGGATCCGGGTACGCAGTATTTT. Translating it yields CASSLAKFWDPGTQYF.

V gene TRBV5-1 combines with J gene TRBJ2-5, with 7 bases lining up with TRBD2. Germline-derived CDR1 and CDR2 are SGHRS and YFSETQ. V dropped 7 bases and J dropped 5; count of bases not matched to a gene: 8. CDR3 length: 13 residues. Written as DNA, the CDR3 is TGCGCCAGCCGGAAGCGGGAAGGCGAGACCCAGTACTTC. Translated: CASRKREGETQYF.

The sample holds a few counts of this clonotype. V gene TRBV11-2 combines with J gene TRBJ2-1; 7 bases line up with TRBD2. Germline assignment: CDR1 SGHAT and CDR2 FQNNGV. The CDR3 extends over 15 amino acids. V lost 3 bases, J lost 6 bases, and 8 bases stayed unmatched. DNA of the CDR3: TGTGCCAGCAGCTTCGCCTCCCTAGCGGTCAATGAGCAGTTCTTC. This sequence encodes CASSFASLAVNEQFF.

The chain joins TRBV9 to TRBJ2-7; 13 nucleotides agree with TRBD2. The ends lost 4 bases at V and 2 bases at J; junction bases unmatched: 3. The CDR3 loop spans 15 amino acids. Looked up from germline, CDR1 is SGDLS and CDR2 is YYNGEE. The CDR3 sequence is CASSIGTSGTYEQYF. CDR3 in DNA: TGTGCCAGCAGCATCGGGACTAGCGGGACCTACGAGCAGTACTTC.